This TCR beta chain was recorded in a study of shared clonotypes between healthy human individuals. Study outcomes and limitations: Deeper or shallower sequencing was expected to change how clonotypes are shared among donors.

As regards this clone: Its matching antigen is unknown. This same CDR3 is encoded by further DNA sequences in the sample.

Execution of the assay was at deep level. The repertoire was sequenced with immunoSEQ multiplex PCR; TCRdb's copy has only in-frame clones and lacks some. Of some 380,000 clones in the sample, 90% to 97% were seen once. Trimming took 4 bases from V and 4 from J; bases not matched to a gene: 5. CDR1 and CDR2 (germline): SGDLS, YYNGEE. This CDR3 contains 15 residues. The chain links TRBV9 to TRBJ2-1, with TRBD2 matching 10 bases. Sequencing input: memory CD8+ T cells sorted from blood. Noted subset: CD45RO+ cells pooled with CCR7-negative TemRA cells. This sequence was found in a man under 40 in good health. The CDR3 DNA follows: TGTGCCAGCAGCCCACGGACTAGCGGATACAATGAGCAGTTCTTC. This codes for CASSPRTSGYNEQFF.